This T cell receptor beta chain comes out of a study of metastatic and nonmetastatic thyroid tumors. Turning to the study itself: Both malignant and benign thyroid patients supplied peripheral blood and tumor or nodule tissue samples, across which the repertoires of these patients were then compared.

This clone has at least ten counts. Its cognate antigen is unknown. In the source study's methods: Clinicopathological groups supplied CDR3 differences that were used to build a distant-metastasis classifier for papillary thyroid cancer. TCRdb re-clonotyped the PCR reads via MiXCR. The V and J calls and clone size are TCRdb's, not the authors'. This sample carries about 19,000 clones, around 16% of them seen once, and the ten largest clones take about 18%. Whole-study results and caveats: Compared with benign nodules, malignant thyroid tumors were reported to have significantly higher TCR beta diversity in both blood and tumor.

From germline, CDR1 is MNHEY and CDR2 SMNVEV (reference sequence). V was cut by 2 bases and J by 5 bases, with 7 bases left in between. CDR3 length: 12 residues. Until they underwent thyroid surgery, no patient had received any treatment. This chain joins TRBV27 and TRBJ2-7; perhaps TRBD2 as D (5 bases). This TCR was recovered from a male donor with papillary thyroid cancer or a benign thyroid nodule (not recorded which). Some clones in this sample may be carry-over from other donors' samples. The sample was blood. The CDR3 nucleotides read TGTGCCAGCAGTTTAGACGGGAACGAGCAGTACTTC. Its translation is CASSLDGNEQYF.